This entry lists 11 T cell receptor beta chains sequenced from one sample in a study of shared clonotypes between healthy human individuals. Sequenced by immunoSEQ multiplex PCR; TCRdb stores in-frame clones only, minus some. This table holds more than 2 million clones, 85% to 95% found once. The sequenced sample was naive CD4+ T cells sorted from blood. Subset of the sample: CD45RA+ positively selected. These receptors all come from a man younger than 35 in good health.

The CDR3 DNA sequence: TGTGCCACCAGCATAAGTGACAGGGAAAATTCACCCCTCCACTTT. Its protein is CATSISDRENSPLHF. The rearrangement links TRBV15 to TRBJ1-6; 7 bases line up with TRBD1. CDR1 and CDR2 from the germline V gene are LNHNV and YYDKDF (reference sequence). This CDR3 comprises 15 residues. Losses at the gene ends were 4 bases for V and 7 bases for J; bases not matched to a gene: 7.

In the case of this clone: This sample includes further DNA sequences coding for the same CDR3. The CDR3 is CASSPPLVNTEAFF. CDR3 coding DNA: TGTGCCAGCTCACCACCCCTGGTTAACACTGAAGCTTTCTTT. The rearrangement uses TRBV18 and TRBJ1-1; D gene uncertain. Trimming shortened V by 0 bases and J by 2 bases, and 7 bases separated the two germline ends. Per germline, CDR1 KGHSH and CDR2 LQKENI. The CDR3 loop spans 14 amino acids. The variable domain in full, with the rest retrieved from reference TRBV18 and TRBJ1-1, is NAGVMQNPRHLVRRRGQEARLRCSPMKGHSHVYWYRQLPEEGLKFMVYLQKENIIDESGMPKERFSAEFPKEGPSILRIQQVVRGDSAAYFCASSPPLVNTEAFFGQGTRLTVV.

The chain employs TRBV30 and TRBJ1-2; perhaps TRBD1 as D (6 bases). Germline values: CDR1 GTSNPN, CDR2 SVGIG (reference sequence). V was shortened by 2 bases and J by 6 bases, with 19 bases between the two germline ends. CDR3 length: 15 residues. In nucleotides, the CDR3 is TGTGCCTGGAGTTACAGGGTGGGGGAAAGGAATGGCTACACCTTC. It encodes CAWSYRVGERNGYTF.

This chain connects TRBV14 to TRBJ1-6; no definite D call. The V gene's germline CDR1 is SGHDN and CDR2 FVKESK. CDR3 length: 16 amino acids. Between the trimmed V and J ends, which lost 0 bases and 10 bases, there was a span of 16 bases. This CDR3 reads CASSQEVPSYSSPLHF. DNA for the CDR3: TGTGCCAGCAGCCAAGAGGTCCCAAGTTACAGCTCACCCCTCCACTTT.

This rearrangement joins TRBV2 to TRBJ1-4; D remains ambiguous. The CDR3 is 13 residues long. Germline V gives CDR1 SNHLY, CDR2 FYNNEI. Trimming left V 0 bases short and J 8 bases short, with 7 bases between. CDR3 loop: CASSEAEWEKLFF. The CDR3 DNA is TGTGCCAGCAGTGAAGCAGAATGGGAAAAACTGTTTTTT.

The chain is built from TRBV19 and TRBJ2-7; the match to TRBD1 covers 10 bases. Trimming at V came to 10 bases and at J to 2 bases, leaving 2 bases not matched to a gene. Germline loops: CDR1 LNHDA, CDR2 SQIVND (reference sequence). The CDR3 is 12 amino acids. The CDR3 DNA reads as TGTGCCACAGGACAGGGGGCCTACGAGCAGTACTTC. Protein: CATGQGAYEQYF.

This chain uses TRBV5-1 with TRBJ2-2; D tentatively reads TRBD1 or TRBD2 (5 bases each). This CDR3 has 16 residues. Trimming cost V 4 bases and J 1 base, with 14 bases left between them. Germline V gene data show CDR1 as SGHRS and CDR2 as YFSETQ. The CDR3 loop is CASSPNGGLNTGELFF. The DNA of the CDR3 is TGCGCCAGCAGCCCGAATGGGGGTTTGAACACCGGGGAGCTGTTTTTT.

This rearrangement joins TRBV5-4 to TRBJ1-1, with a weak D call TRBD1 (5 bases). The germline V and J ends were trimmed by 4 bases and 8 bases, with 15 bases remaining between them. CDR1 and CDR2 from the germline V gene are SGHNT and YYREEE (reference sequence). This CDR3 spans 13 amino acids. The DNA of the CDR3 is TGTGCCAGCAGCCTACGGGCGACAGACGAAGCTTTCTTT. This translates into CASSLRATDEAFF.

The chain links TRBV7-2 to TRBJ2-1; D is unclear. CDR3 length: 12 residues. V lost 5 bases and J lost 10, with 12 bases in between. Germline CDR1 reads SGHTA; CDR2 reads FQGNSA. CDR3 region: CASSLYGSEQFF. Written as DNA, the CDR3 is TGTGCCAGCAGCCTCTACGGTAGCGAGCAGTTCTTC.

The gene calls are TRBV30 and TRBJ1-5; D call uncertain. Germline loops: CDR1 GTSNPN, CDR2 SVGIG (reference sequence). This CDR3 is built from 14 residues. Trimming stripped 0 bases from V and 7 bases from J, with 13 bases between. The CDR3: CAWSVRGEEQPQHF. The DNA for the CDR3 is TGTGCCTGGAGTGTACGGGGAGAGGAGCAGCCCCAGCATTTT.

The chain couples TRBV11-2 to TRBJ1-1; TRBD1 matches at 7 bases. The CDR3 is made up of 15 amino acids. Per the germline V gene, CDR1 is SGHAT and CDR2 is FQNNGV. Trimming removed 5 bases from V and 3 bases from J; junction bases left unmatched: 9. CDR3 amino acids: CASSTLTGHYTEAFF. The CDR3, as DNA: TGTGCCAGCAGCACCTTGACAGGGCACTACACTGAAGCTTTCTTT.